Shown below are 8 T cell receptor beta chains from a single sample sequenced in a study of Ad26.COV2.S vaccination and SARS-CoV-2 variants. Treatment reported: 19 received Ad26.COV2.S at low or high dose, single or two shots; 5 received placebo; per-sample allocation not given. The samples were gathered on day 63 after the first injection of vaccine or placebo. Generated by immunoSEQ multiplex PCR, the TCRdb table keeps only in-frame clones and is missing some. The table records around 300,000 clones, roughly 90% of them present only once. The sequenced sample was peripheral blood, obtained in a trial of Ad26.COV2.S vaccine versus placebo. The receptors were sampled from a person aged 18-60 years who received the Ad26.COV2.S COVID-19 vaccine or a placebo.

The chain recombines TRBV6-5 with TRBJ1-1; D unresolved. The germline V and J ends were trimmed by 9 bases and 4 bases, with 15 bases remaining between them. The CDR3 covers 13 residues. Germline V gene lookup returns CDR1 MNHEY and CDR2 SVGAGI. The CDR3 DNA is TGTGCCAGTTCCTTTTCTGGAGGCACTGAAGCTTTCTTT. Residues: CASSFSGGTEAFF.

The CDR3 sequence: CASSGGSQDSHEQFF. In nucleotides, the CDR3 is TGTGCCAGCTCGGGGGGGAGCCAGGATAGCCATGAGCAGTTCTTC. The chain employs TRBV2 and TRBJ2-1; TRBD2 agrees at 8 bases. The CDR3 has 15 amino acids. J gave up 8 bases and V 8 bases, and 14 bases lay outside the gene matches. Germline values: CDR1 SNHLY, CDR2 FYNNEI.

This chain joins TRBV9 and TRBJ2-7; either TRBD1 or TRBD2 may supply D (5 bases each). This CDR3 has 14 residues. V lost 2 bases, J lost 2 bases, and 11 bases lay in between. Germline V gene lookup returns CDR1 SGDLS and CDR2 YYNGEE. The CDR3 is CASSVGDLTYEQYF. The CDR3 DNA follows: TGTGCCAGCAGCGTGGGGGACCTAACCTACGAGCAGTACTTC.

This chain joins TRBV7-2 and TRBJ2-7; weak D call: TRBD2 (5 bases). V lost 1 base, J lost 9 bases, and 16 bases lay in between. The CDR3 runs 14 residues. CDR1 and CDR2 (germline): SGHTA, FQGNSA. The CDR3 protein is CASSLGERGPTQYF. The CDR3 region has the DNA TGTGCCAGCAGCTTAGGGGAGCGCGGACCAACGCAGTACTTC.

This CDR3 reads CASSVGGLPNSPLHF. For the CDR3, the DNA is TGTGCCAGCAGTGTGGGGGGCCTCCCTAATTCACCCCTCCACTTT. The gene calls are TRBV2 and TRBJ1-6, with TRBD1 as a possible D gene (6 bases). The CDR3 spans 15 residues. Trimming removed 4 bases at V and 6 bases at J, with 13 bases between. Per the germline V gene, CDR1 is SNHLY and CDR2 is FYNNEI.

The rearrangement uses TRBV28 and TRBJ2-3, with 7 bases aligning to TRBD2. In germline, CDR1 is MDHEN, CDR2 SYDVKM. With 7 bases clipped from V and 0 bases from J, the junction kept 16 bases outside the gene matches. There are 18 residues in the CDR3. In DNA form, the CDR3 reads TGTGCCAGCACGTTTGGAGGGGCTAGCGGACCTAGCACAGATACGCAGTATTTT. It specifies CASTFGGASGPSTDTQYF.

This clone was seen a handful of times. A much larger clone sits a single nucleotide away, making a read error possible. The CDR3 is CASSYGTRGGAWTGELFF. The CDR3 bases are TGTGCCAGCAGTTACGGGACTCGCGGGGGGGCCTGGACCGGGGAGCTGTTTTTT. The chain carries TRBV6-2 or TRBV6-3 and TRBJ2-2, with 9 bases identical to TRBD2. This CDR3 spans 18 amino acids. The J segment lost 5 bases and the V segment lost 2 bases, leaving 12 bases of the junction unmatched. Germline V CDR1 and CDR2: MNHEY, SVGEGT.

The chain combines TRBV7-9 with TRBJ1-2; 7 nucleotides line up with TRBD1. Trimming cost V 1 base and J 8 bases; bases outside gene matches: 4. Germline V gene sequence: CDR1 SEHNR, CDR2 FQNEAQ (reference sequence). This CDR3 is 13 amino acids long. For the CDR3, the DNA is TGTGCCAGCAGCTTAGAACAGGGGCAGGGCTACACCTTC. Translating gives CASSLEQGQGYTF.